This T cell receptor beta chain was captured by sequencing in a study of CD8 T cells in Susac syndrome. Study in general: Susac syndrome patients were untreated, on corticosteroids with some adding intravenous immunoglobulin, or on intravenous immunoglobulin only.

Trimming removed 1 base from V and 9 bases from J; junction bases left unmatched: 6. The V gene's germline CDR1 is MNHNS and CDR2 SASEGT. The CDR3 is 14 amino acids. Reverse transcription of roughly 0.5 to 1 ug RNA used random hexamers. TCRdb processed the immunoSEQ multiplex PCR reads anew with MiXCR; each CDR3 protein has one entry. The profile shows about 190,000 distinct CDR3 sequences, 90% to 95% of them singletons. The sequence was obtained from a human donor with Susac syndrome. The chain is built from TRBV6-1 and TRBJ1-5, with TRBD1 matching over 7 bases. Sequencing was performed on CD4+ T cells from PBMCs. This CDR3 reads CASSEDSRGAPQHF. The CDR3 nucleotides are TGTGCCAGCAGTGAAGATAGCAGGGGGGCGCCCCAGCATTTT.